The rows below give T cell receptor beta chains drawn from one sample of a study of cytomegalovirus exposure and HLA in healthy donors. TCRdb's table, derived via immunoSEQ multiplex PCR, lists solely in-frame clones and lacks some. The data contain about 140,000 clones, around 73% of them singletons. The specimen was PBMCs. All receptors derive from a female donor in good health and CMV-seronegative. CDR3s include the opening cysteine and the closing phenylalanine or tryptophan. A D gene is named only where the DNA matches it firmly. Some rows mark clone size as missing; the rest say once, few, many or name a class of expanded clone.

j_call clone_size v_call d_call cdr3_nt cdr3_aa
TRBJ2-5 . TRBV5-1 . TGCGCCAGCAGCTTTGCGGGACAGATAGAGACCCAGTACTTC CASSFAGQIETQYF
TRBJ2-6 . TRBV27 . TGTGCCAGCAACCAATTCAGTCGTCCCTCTGGGGCCAACGTCCTGACTTTC CASNQFSRPSGANVLTF
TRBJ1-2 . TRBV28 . TGTGCCAGCTTAAAGAGCATCCTGGTTTCGGGCTACACCTTC CASLKSILVSGYTF
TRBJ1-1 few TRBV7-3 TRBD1 TGTGCCAGCAGCTCCCAGGACAGGGGTGAAGCTTTCTTT CASSSQDRGEAFF
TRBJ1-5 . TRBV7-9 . TGTTCCAGCAGCTTATCCAACAGCCTAAATCAGCCCCAGCATTTT CSSSLSNSLNQPQHF
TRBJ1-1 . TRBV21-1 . TGTGCCAGCAGCATCCCCAGGCCGAACACTGAAGCTTTCTTT CASSIPRPNTEAFF
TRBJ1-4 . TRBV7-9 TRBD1 TGTGCCAGCAGCTTGGAAAGGGGGCATGAAAAACTGTTTTTT CASSLERGHEKLFF
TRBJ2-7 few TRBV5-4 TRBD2 TGTGCCAGCAGCTTGGACGGGGGGGCATACGAGCAGTACTTC CASSLDGGAYEQYF
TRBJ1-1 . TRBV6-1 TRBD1 TGTGCCAGCCCGCGGGACAGGGTCACTGAAGCTTTCTTT CASPRDRVTEAFF
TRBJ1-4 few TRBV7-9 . TGTGCCAGCAGCTTTGTAGGGGGAGATGAAAAACTGTTTTTT CASSFVGGDEKLFF
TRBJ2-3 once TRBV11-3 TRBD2 TGTGCCAGCAGCTTAGGTTTTAGCGGGAGCACAGATACGCAGTATTTT CASSLGFSGSTDTQYF
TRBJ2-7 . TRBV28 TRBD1 TGTGCCAGCAGCCCCGGGACAGGGGGCTCCTACGAGCAGTACTTC CASSPGTGGSYEQYF
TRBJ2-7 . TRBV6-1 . TGTGCCAGCAGTGCGGCAGACTCCAGCTCCTACGAGCAGTACTTC CASSAADSSSYEQYF
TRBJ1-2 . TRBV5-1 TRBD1 TGCGCCAGCAGCTCTCGGACAGGTTATTATGGCTACACCTTC CASSSRTGYYGYTF
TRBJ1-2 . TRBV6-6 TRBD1 TGTGCCAGCAGTCCTAGGACAGGGAATATGGCTACGGGCTACACCTTC CASSPRTGNMATGYTF
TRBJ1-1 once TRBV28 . TGTGCCAGCAGTCCTTCCCAGGCCTGCGAAGCTTTCTTT CASSPSQACEAFF
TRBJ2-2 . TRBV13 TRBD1 TGTGCCAGCAGCCCGATGACAGGGGGCCCGAACACCGGGGAGCTGTTTTTT CASSPMTGGPNTGELFF
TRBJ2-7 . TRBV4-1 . TGCGCCAGCAGCCAAGATAAAGCGGGCCTTACCTACGAGCAGTACTTC CASSQDKAGLTYEQYF
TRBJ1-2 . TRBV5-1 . TGCGCCAGCAGCTTACAGACAGGTCTGCAGGAGGGCTACACCTTC CASSLQTGLQEGYTF
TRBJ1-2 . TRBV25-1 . TGTGCCAGAAAGATTACTCGGGGGATTTGGGGGTACGGCTACACCTTC CARKITRGIWGYGYTF
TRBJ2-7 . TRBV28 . TGTGCCAGCAGTTACGGACAATCCTACGAGCAGTACTTC CASSYGQSYEQYF
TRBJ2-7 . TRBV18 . TGTGCCAGCTCACCTAGCGATGCCTACGAGCAGTACTTC CASSPSDAYEQYF
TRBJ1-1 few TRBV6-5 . TGTGCCAGCAGTAAAACATTACAGGGTAGGGCTTTCTTT CASSKTLQGRAFF
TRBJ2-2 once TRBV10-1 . TGCGCCAGCAGTCCCAGGGCCCCCGGGGAGCTGTTTTTT CASSPRAPGELFF
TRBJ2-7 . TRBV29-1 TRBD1 TGCAGCGTAGGGGACAGGTCGACCTACGAGCAGTACTTC CSVGDRSTYEQYF
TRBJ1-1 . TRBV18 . TGTGCCAGCTCACCAGAGGGAGGGACTGAAGCTTTCTTT CASSPEGGTEAFF
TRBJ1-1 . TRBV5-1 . TGCGCCAGCAGCGCTCCACAGGGCCTGAACACTGAAGCTTTCTTT CASSAPQGLNTEAFF
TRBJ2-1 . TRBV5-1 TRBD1 TGCGCCAGCAGCATAGGGGACAGGAACAATGAGCAGTTCTTC CASSIGDRNNEQFF
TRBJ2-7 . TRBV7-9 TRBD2 TGTTCCGAAGCGGGAGGGCCGAGCTCCTACGAGCAGTACTTC CSEAGGPSSYEQYF
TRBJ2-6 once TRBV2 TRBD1 TGTGCCAGCAGAGGGGACAGCGGGGCCAACGTCCTGACTTTC CASRGDSGANVLTF
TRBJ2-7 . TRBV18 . TGTGCCAGCTCTCCCTTGTCCGCCGGACAGACAATCTACGAGCAGTACTTC CASSPLSAGQTIYEQYF
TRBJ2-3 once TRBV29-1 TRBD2 TGCAGCGTAGGGCGGGGGGGCGGGTCGACAGATACGCAGTATTTT CSVGRGGGSTDTQYF
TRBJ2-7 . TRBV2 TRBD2 TGTGCCAGCACCGGTGAAGCGGGAGGTGGGGATGGAGAGCAGTACTTC CASTGEAGGGDGEQYF
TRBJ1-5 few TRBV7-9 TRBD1 TGTGCCAGCAGCCTGACAGGGGATAGCAATCAGCCCCAGCATTTT CASSLTGDSNQPQHF
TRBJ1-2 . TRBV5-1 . TGCGCCAGCAGCTGGACGGGGGGGGCGGATGGCTACACCTTC CASSWTGGADGYTF
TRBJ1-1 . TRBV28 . TGTGCCAGCAGTTTCCGCCAAGGGGGTTTTAGCACTGAAGCTTTCTTT CASSFRQGGFSTEAFF
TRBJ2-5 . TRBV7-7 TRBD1 TGTGCCAGCAGCTTTGACAGGGTTATGGAGACCCAGTACTTC CASSFDRVMETQYF
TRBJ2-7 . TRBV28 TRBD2 TGTGCCAGCGGCCCTAGCGGGAGGGCCTACGAGCAGTACTTC CASGPSGRAYEQYF
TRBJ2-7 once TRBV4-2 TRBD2 TGTGCCAGCAGCCAGAGGGGGGGAGGGTTAGCGGGGGGGCGAGACTACGAGCAGTACTTC CASSQRGGGLAGGRDYEQYF
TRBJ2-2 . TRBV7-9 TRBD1 TGTGCCAGCAGCTTACCGGGACAGGGGGCCGCCGGGGAGCTGTTTTTT CASSLPGQGAAGELFF
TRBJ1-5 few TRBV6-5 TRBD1 TGTGCCAGCAAACAGGGGGTTGGCAATCAGCCCCAGCATTTT CASKQGVGNQPQHF
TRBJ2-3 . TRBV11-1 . TGTGCCAGCAGCCACACAGGTACAGATACGCAGTATTTT CASSHTGTDTQYF
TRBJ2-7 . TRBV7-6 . TGTGCCAGCAGCCAGGGTTTCGAGCAGTACTTC CASSQGFEQYF
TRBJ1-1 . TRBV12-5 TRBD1 TGTGCTAGTGGTTTGGAAACAGGGGTCACTGAAGCTTTCTTT CASGLETGVTEAFF
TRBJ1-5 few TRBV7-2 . TGTGCCAGCAGGTCAGGGATTAGCAATCAGCCCCAGCATTTT CASRSGISNQPQHF
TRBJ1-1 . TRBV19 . TGTGCCAGTAGTATAGATTGGGGAGGGTGGGACACTGAAGCTTTCTTT CASSIDWGGWDTEAFF
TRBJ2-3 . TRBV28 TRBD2 TGTGCCAGTCGGTTATTAGCGGGTTCCACAGATACGCAGTATTTT CASRLLAGSTDTQYF
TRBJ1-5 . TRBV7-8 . TGTGCCAGCAGCCCGGACAGCCCTAGCAATCAGCCCCAGCATTTT CASSPDSPSNQPQHF
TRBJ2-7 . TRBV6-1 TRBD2 TGTGCCAGCAGCCCGAGCGGGAGCCCGGGCGAGCAGTACTTC CASSPSGSPGEQYF
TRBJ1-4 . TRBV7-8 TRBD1 TGTGCCAGCAGCCCGGACAGGGCAACTAATGAAAAACTGTTTTTT CASSPDRATNEKLFF
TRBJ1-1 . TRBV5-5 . TGTGCCAGCAGCTTGGACACGAACACTGAAGCTTTCTTT CASSLDTNTEAFF
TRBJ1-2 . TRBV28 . TGTGCCAGCAGGCCGACGGCGGGAGGGGTAGATGGCTACACCTTC CASRPTAGGVDGYTF
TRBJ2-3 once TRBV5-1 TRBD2 TGCGCCAGCAGCTTTAGCGGGCTTAGCACAGATACGCAGTATTTT CASSFSGLSTDTQYF
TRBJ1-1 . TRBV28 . TGTGCCAGCAGTTGGGCGGGGGTGAACACTGAAGCTTTCTTT CASSWAGVNTEAFF
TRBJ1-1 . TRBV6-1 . TGTGCCAGCACGCGGCGGGAAAACACTGAAGCTTTCTTT CASTRRENTEAFF
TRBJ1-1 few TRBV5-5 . TGTGCCAGCGGAGTAGGGGGGAACACTGAAGCTTTCTTT CASGVGGNTEAFF
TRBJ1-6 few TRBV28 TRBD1 TGTGCCAGCAGTAATGGACAGGGATATTCACCCCTCCACTTT CASSNGQGYSPLHF
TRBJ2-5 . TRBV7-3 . TGTGCCAGCAGCCCGGGCGGCGGGGAGACCCAGTACTTC CASSPGGGETQYF
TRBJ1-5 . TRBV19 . TGTGCCAGTAGTTCCGCCTACAATCAGCCCCAGCATTTT CASSSAYNQPQHF
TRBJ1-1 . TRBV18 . TGTGCCAGCTCAGCTACCGACACTGAAGCTTTCTTT CASSATDTEAFF